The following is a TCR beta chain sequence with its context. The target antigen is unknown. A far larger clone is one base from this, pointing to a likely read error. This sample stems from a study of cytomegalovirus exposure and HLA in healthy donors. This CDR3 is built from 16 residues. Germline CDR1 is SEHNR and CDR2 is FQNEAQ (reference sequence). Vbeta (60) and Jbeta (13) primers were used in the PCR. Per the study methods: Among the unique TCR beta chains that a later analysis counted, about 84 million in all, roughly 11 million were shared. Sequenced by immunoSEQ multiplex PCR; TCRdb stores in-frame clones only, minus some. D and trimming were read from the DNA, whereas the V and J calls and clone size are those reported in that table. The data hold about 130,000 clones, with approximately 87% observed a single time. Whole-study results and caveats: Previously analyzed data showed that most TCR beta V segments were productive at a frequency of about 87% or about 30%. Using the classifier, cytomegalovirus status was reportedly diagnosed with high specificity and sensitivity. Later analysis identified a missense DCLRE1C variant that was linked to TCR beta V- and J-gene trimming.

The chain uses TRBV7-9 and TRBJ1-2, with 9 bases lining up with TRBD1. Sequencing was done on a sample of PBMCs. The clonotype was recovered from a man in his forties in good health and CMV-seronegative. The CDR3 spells CSSSGGQGVYLYGYTF. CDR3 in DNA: TGTTCCAGCAGCGGGGGACAGGGCGTGTACCTCTATGGCTACACCTTC.